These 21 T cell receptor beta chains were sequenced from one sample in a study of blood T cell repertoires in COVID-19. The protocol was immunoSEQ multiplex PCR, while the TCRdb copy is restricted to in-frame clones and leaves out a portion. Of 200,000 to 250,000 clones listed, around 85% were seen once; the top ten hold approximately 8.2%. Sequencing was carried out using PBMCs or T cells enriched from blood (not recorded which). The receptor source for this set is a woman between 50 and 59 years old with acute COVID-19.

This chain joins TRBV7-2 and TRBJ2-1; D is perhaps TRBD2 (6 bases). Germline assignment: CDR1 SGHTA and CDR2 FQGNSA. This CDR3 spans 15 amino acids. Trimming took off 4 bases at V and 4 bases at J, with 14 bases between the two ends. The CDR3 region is CASSWAGRSYNEQFF. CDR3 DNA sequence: TGTGCCAGCAGCTGGGCGGGACGGAGTTACAATGAGCAGTTCTTC.

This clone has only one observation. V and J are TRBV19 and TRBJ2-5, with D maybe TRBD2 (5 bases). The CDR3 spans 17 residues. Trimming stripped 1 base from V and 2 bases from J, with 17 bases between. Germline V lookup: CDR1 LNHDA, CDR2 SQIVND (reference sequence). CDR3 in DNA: TGTGCCAGTAGTATAGCTACTAGTTCCCTGACACAAGAGACCCAGTACTTC. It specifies CASSIATSSLTQETQYF. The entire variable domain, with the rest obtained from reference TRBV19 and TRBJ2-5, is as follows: DGGITQSPKYLFRKEGQNVTLSCEQNLNHDAMYWYRQDPGQGLRLIYYSQIVNDFQKGDIAEGYSVSREKKESFPLTVTSAQKNPTAFYLCASSIATSSLTQETQYFGPGTRLLVL.

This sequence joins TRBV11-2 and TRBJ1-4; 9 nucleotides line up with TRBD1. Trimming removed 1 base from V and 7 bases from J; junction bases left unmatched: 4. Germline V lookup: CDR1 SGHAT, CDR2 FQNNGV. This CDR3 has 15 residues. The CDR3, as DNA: TGTGCCAGCAGCTTAGGGGACAGGGTTGTTGAAAAACTGTTTTTT. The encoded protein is CASSLGDRVVEKLFF.

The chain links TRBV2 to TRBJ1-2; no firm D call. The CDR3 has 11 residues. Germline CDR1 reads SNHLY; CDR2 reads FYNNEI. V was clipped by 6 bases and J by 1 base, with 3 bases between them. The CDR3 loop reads CASRLNYGYTF. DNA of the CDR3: TGTGCCAGCAGACTTAACTATGGCTACACCTTC.

The CDR3 sequence is CARSWGVNSPLHF. CDR3 bases: TGTGCCAGATCATGGGGGGTCAATTCACCCCTCCACTTT. This chain links TRBV12-3 or TRBV12-4 with TRBJ1-6; possible D gene TRBD1, 5 bases. This CDR3 is built from 13 residues. Trimming took off 9 bases at V and 7 bases at J, with 13 bases between the two ends.

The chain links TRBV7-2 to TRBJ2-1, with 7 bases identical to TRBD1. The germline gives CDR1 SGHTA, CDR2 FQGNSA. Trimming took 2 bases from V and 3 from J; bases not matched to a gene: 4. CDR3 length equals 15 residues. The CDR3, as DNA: TGTGCCAGCAGCTTAACCGGGACAGACTACAATGAGCAGTTCTTC. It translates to CASSLTGTDYNEQFF.

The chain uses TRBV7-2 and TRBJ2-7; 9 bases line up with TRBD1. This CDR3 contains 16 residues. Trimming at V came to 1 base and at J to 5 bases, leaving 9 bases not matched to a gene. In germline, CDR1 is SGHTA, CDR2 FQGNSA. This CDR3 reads CASSLGPGTGPNEQYF. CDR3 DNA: TGTGCCAGCAGCTTAGGACCCGGGACAGGGCCGAACGAGCAGTACTTC.

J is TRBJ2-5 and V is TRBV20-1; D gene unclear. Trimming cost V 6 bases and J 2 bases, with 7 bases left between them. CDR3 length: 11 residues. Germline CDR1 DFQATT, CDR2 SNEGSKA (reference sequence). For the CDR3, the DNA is TGCAGTGCCTCCGTTCAAGAGACCCAGTACTTC. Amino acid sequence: CSASVQETQYF.

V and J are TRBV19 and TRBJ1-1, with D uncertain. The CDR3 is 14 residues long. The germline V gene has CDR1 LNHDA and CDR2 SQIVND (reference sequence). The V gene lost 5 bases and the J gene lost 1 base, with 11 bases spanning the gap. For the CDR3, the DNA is TGTGCCAGTAGTCCTACCCGGTCGAACACTGAAGCTTTCTTT. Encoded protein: CASSPTRSNTEAFF.

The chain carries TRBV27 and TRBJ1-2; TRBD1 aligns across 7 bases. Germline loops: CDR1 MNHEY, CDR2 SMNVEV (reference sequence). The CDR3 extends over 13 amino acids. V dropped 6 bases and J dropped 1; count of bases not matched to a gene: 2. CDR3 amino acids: CASRTGYNYGYTF. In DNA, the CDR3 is TGTGCCAGCAGGACAGGGTATAACTATGGCTACACCTTC.

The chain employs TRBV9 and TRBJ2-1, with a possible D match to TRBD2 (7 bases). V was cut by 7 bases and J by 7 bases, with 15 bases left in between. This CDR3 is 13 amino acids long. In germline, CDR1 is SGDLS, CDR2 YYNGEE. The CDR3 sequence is CASSGGGRNEQFF. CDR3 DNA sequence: TGTGCCAGCTCTGGGGGGGGCCGAAATGAGCAGTTCTTC.

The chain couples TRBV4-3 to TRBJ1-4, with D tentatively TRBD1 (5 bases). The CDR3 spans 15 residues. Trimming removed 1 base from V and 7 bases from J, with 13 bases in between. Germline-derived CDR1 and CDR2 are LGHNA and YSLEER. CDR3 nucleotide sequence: TGCGCCAGCAGCCAAGGACGGGGGGTGGGTGAAAAACTGTTTTTT. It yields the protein CASSQGRGVGEKLFF.

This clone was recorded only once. In DNA, the CDR3 is TGTGCCAGCTCCCCTCAAACCGGACAGGGCGGTGAAAAACTGTTTTTT. Its protein is CASSPQTGQGGEKLFF. The chain employs TRBV18 and TRBJ1-4; TRBD1 matches at 8 bases. The V gene's germline CDR1 is KGHSH and CDR2 LQKENI. The V gene end was trimmed by 6 bases and the J gene end by 7 bases; junction bases not matched to a gene: 13. This CDR3 is 16 amino acids long.

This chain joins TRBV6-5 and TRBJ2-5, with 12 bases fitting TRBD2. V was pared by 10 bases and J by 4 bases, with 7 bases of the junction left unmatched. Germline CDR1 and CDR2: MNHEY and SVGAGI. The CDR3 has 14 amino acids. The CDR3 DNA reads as TGTGCCACCGATCTAGCGGGGGGGCCAGAGACCCAGTACTTC. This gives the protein CATDLAGGPETQYF.

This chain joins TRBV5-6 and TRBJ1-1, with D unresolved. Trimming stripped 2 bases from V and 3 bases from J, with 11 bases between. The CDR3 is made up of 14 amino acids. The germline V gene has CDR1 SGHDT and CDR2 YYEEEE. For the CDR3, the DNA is TGTGCCAGCAGCTTATCCCCCCAGGACACTGAAGCTTTCTTT. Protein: CASSLSPQDTEAFF.

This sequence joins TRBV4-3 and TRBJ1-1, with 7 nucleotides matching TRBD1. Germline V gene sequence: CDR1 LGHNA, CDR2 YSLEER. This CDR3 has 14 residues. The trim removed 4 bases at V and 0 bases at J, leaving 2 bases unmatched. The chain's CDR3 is CASSRGTVNTEAFF. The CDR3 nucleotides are TGCGCCAGCAGCCGCGGGACAGTGAACACTGAAGCTTTCTTT.

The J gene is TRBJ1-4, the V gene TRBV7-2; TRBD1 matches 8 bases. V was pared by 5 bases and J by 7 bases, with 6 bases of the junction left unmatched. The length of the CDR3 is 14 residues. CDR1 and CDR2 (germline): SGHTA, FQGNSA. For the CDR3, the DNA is TGTGCCAGCAGCGAAGACAGGGGCAGTGAAAAACTGTTTTTT. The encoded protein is CASSEDRGSEKLFF.

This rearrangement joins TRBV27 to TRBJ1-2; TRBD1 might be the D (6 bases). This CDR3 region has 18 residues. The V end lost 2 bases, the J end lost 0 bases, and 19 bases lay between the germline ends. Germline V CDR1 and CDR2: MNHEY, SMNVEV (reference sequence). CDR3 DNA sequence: TGTGCCAGCAGTTTAAAGGGGTCCAGGGGAGAGCCTAACTATGGCTACACCTTC. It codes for CASSLKGSRGEPNYGYTF.

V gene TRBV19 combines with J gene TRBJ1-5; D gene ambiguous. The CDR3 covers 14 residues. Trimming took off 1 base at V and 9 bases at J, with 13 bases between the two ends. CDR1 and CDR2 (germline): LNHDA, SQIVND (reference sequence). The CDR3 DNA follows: TGTGCCAGTAGTATAGGTGAAGCTCCCCGGCCCCAGCATTTT. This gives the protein CASSIGEAPRPQHF.

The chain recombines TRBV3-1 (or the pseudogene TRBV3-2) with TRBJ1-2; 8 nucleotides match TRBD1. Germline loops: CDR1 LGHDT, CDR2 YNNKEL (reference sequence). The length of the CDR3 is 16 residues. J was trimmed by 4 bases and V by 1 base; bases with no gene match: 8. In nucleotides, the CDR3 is TGTGCCAGCAGCCAAGGTCGACAGGGGTCTTTCTATGGCTACACCTTC. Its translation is CASSQGRQGSFYGYTF.

CDR3 bases: TGTGCCAGTAGTTCCGACAGGGGGGGGATTAGCAATCAGCCCCAGCATTTT. It encodes CASSSDRGGISNQPQHF. The chain uses TRBV19 and TRBJ1-5, with 9 nucleotides matching TRBD1. This CDR3 contains 17 residues. Germline V gives CDR1 LNHDA, CDR2 SQIVND (reference sequence). V trimming: 5 bases; J trimming: 0 bases; junction bases outside the gene matches: 8.